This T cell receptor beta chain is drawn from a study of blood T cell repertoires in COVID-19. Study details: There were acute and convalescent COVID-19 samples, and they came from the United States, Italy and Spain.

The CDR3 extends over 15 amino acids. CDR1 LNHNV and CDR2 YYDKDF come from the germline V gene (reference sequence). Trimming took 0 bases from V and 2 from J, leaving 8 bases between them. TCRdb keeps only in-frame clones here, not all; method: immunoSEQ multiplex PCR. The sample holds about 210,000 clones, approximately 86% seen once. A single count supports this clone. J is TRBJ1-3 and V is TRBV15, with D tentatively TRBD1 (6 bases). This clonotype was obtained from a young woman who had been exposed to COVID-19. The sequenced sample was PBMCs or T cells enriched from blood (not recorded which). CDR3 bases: TGTGCCACCAGCAGAGATACAGGGACTGGAAACACCATATATTTT. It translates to CATSRDTGTGNTIYF.